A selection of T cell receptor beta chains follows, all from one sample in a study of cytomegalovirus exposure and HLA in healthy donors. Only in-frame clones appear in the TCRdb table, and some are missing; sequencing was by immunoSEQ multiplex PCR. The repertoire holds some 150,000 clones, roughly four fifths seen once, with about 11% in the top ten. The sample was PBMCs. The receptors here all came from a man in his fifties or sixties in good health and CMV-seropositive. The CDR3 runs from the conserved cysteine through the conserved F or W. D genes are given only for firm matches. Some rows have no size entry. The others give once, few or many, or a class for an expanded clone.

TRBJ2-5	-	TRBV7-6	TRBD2	TGTGCCAGCAGCTTAGCCCAAATTAGCGGGGGGCTTCAACAGTACTTC	CASSLAQISGGLQQYF
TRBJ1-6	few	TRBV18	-	TGTGCCAGCTCACCAGTGACAGGTGGCAATTCACCCCTCCACTTT	CASSPVTGGNSPLHF
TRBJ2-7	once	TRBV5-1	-	TGCGCCAGCAGCTTGGACAGGAACTCCTACGAGCAGTACTTC	CASSLDRNSYEQYF
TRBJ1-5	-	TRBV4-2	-	TGTGCCAGCAGCCAAGGACAACGTAGCAATCAGCCCCAGCATTTT	CASSQGQRSNQPQHF
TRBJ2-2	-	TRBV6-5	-	TGTGCCAGCAGTCCGAACAGGAACACCGGGGAGCTGTTTTTT	CASSPNRNTGELFF
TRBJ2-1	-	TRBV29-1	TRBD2	TGCAGCGTTCCGGGACTAGCGGGAGGGCCTTATAATGAGCAGTTCTTC	CSVPGLAGGPYNEQFF
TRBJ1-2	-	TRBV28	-	TGTGCCAGCAGTTCAGGGGCGGGGGTTCACTATGGCTACACCTTC	CASSSGAGVHYGYTF
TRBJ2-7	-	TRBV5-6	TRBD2	TGTGCCAGCAGCCCTGCCTTAGCGGGAGTTGAGCAGTACTTC	CASSPALAGVEQYF
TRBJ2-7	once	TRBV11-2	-	TGTGCCAGCAGCGCCCACTGGGACAACTACGAGCAGTACTTC	CASSAHWDNYEQYF
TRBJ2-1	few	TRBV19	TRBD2	TGTGCCAGTAGTACTCTGGGACTAGCGGGAGGAAGCACCTACAATGAGCAGTTCTTC	CASSTLGLAGGSTYNEQFF
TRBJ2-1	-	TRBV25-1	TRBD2	TGTGCCAGCAGTGAAGTGGGACTAGCGACCTACAATGAGCAGTTCTTC	CASSEVGLATYNEQFF
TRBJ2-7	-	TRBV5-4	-	TGTGCCAGCAGTAAAACCTACGAGCAGTACTTC	CASSKTYEQYF
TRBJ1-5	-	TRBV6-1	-	TGTGCCAGCAGTGAACAGGGTGGTAATCAGCCCCAGCATTTT	CASSEQGGNQPQHF
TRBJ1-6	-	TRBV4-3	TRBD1	TGCGCCAGCAGCCAAGTTCCGGGACAGGGATCTACCGGTTCACCCCTCCACTTT	CASSQVPGQGSTGSPLHF
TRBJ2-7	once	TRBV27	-	TGTGCCAGCAGTTTGGACGCCGCCGGGGTTTACTACGAGCAGTACTTC	CASSLDAAGVYYEQYF
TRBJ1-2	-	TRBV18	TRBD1	TGTGCCAGCTCACCAGGTGACAGGGGGTATGGCTACACCTTC	CASSPGDRGYGYTF
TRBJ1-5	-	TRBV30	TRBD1	TGTGCCTGGATGGGACAGGGGGCAGGTCAGCCCCAGCATTTT	CAWMGQGAGQPQHF
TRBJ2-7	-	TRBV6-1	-	TGTGCCAGCAGTGTCCTCTCCGGGACGGGGGTATACGAGCAGTACTTC	CASSVLSGTGVYEQYF
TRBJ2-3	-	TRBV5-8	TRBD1	TGTGCCAGCAGCGCCGACAGGGGAACGCAGTATTTT	CASSADRGTQYF
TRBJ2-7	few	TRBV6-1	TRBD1	TGTGCCAGCAGTACAGGACAGGGGGGGTACGAGCAGTACTTC	CASSTGQGGYEQYF
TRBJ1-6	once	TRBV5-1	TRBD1	TGCGCCAGCAGCCGATCTAGCGAGCGGACAGGGGGTTCACCCCTCCACTTT	CASSRSSERTGGSPLHF
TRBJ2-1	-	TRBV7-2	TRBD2	TGTGCCAGCAGCCTCCGGACTAGCGGGGGGGCCTACAATGAGCAGTTCTTC	CASSLRTSGGAYNEQFF
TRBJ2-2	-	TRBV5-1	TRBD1	TGCGCCAGCGGGGACAGGGGAGACATTACAATCGGGGAGCTGTTTTTT	CASGDRGDITIGELFF
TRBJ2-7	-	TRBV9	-	TGTGCCAGCAGCCCTGGGGGGGGCATCTCCTACGAGCAGTACTTC	CASSPGGGISYEQYF
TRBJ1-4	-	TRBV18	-	TGTGCCAGCTCATCGACACTTACCGGCACTAATGAAAAACTGTTTTTT	CASSSTLTGTNEKLFF
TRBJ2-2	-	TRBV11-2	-	TGTGCCAGCAGCTTAAGTCGGTCCGGGGAGCTGTTTTTT	CASSLSRSGELFF
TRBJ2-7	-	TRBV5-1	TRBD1	TGCGCCAGCAGCCGGGACAGGATCTACGAGCAGTACTTC	CASSRDRIYEQYF
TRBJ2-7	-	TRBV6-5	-	TGTGCCAGCAGTCGGACAGCCTCCTACGAGCAGTACTTC	CASSRTASYEQYF
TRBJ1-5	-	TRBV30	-	TGTGCCTGGAGTGTAGGGGCGGATGGACAGCCCCAGCATTTT	CAWSVGADGQPQHF
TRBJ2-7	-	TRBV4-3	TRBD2	TGCGCCAGCAGCCAAGGACTAGCGGGGGTCTACGAGCAGTACTTC	CASSQGLAGVYEQYF
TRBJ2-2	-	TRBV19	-	TGTGCCAGTAGTACAGACAGGTACACCGGGGAGCTGTTTTTT	CASSTDRYTGELFF
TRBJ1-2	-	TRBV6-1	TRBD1	TGTGCCAGCGGAGACAGGGTCTACGGCTATGGCTACACCTTC	CASGDRVYGYGYTF
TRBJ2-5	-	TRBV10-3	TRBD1	TGTGCCATCAGTGAGGGGACAGGGTTGGGAACCCAGTACTTC	CAISEGTGLGTQYF
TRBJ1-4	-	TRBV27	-	TGTGCCAGCAGTCCTGACAGTTATAATGAAAAACTGTTTTTT	CASSPDSYNEKLFF
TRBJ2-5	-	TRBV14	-	TGTGCCAGCAGCCAAGAGTCGCGGGGGCTTAGAGAGACCCAGTACTTC	CASSQESRGLRETQYF
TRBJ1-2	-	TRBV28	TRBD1	TGTGCCAGCAGTTTAAATACAGGGGCGGGAGGCTACACCTTC	CASSLNTGAGGYTF
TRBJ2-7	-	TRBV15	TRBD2	TGTGCCACCAGCAGAGTCCCCTCTAGCGGGAGGGGGTACGAGCAGTACTTC	CATSRVPSSGRGYEQYF
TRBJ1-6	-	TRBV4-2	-	TGTGCCAGCAGCCAAGAGAGGGCCGCCTATAATTCACCCCTCCACTTT	CASSQERAAYNSPLHF
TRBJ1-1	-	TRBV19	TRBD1	TGTGCCAGTAGTATCAGGACAGGGGCAGACGAAGCTTTCTTT	CASSIRTGADEAFF
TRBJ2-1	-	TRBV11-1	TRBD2	TGTGCCAGCGCCCTAGCAATCGGGCTAGCGGGGGGGCTCATCGATGAGCAGTTCTTC	CASALAIGLAGGLIDEQFF
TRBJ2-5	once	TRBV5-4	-	TGTGCCAGCAGCCCAGCGGGCCCCCAAGAGACCCAGTACTTC	CASSPAGPQETQYF
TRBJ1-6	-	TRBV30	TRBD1	TGTGCCTGGGGGCGATTTACAGGGGGAAGTTCACCCCTCCACTTT	CAWGRFTGGSSPLHF
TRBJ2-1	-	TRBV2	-	TGTGCCAGCAGTGAAGCGACGGGGTACAATGAGCAGTTCTTC	CASSEATGYNEQFF
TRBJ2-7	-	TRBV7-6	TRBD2	TGTGCCAGCAGCTCCCCCACCCCTGCTAGCGGGAGGGCGTACGAGCAGTACTTC	CASSSPTPASGRAYEQYF
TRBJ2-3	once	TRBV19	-	TGTGCCAGTACTATGGCCGGGGTACCAGATACGCAGTATTTT	CASTMAGVPDTQYF
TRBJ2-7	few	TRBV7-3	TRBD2	TGTGCCAGCACCTCGGGGGGATCCTACGAGCAGTACTTC	CASTSGGSYEQYF
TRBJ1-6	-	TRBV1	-	TGCACCAGCACCGAACACATGGGGGTACAGGGGTATAATTCACCCCTCCACTTT	CTSTEHMGVQGYNSPLHF
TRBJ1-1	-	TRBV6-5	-	TGTGCCAGCAGTGGGGTTAGCGCTGAAGCTTTCTTT	CASSGVSAEAFF
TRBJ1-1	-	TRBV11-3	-	TGTGCCAGCAGCTTATTCTTGAACACTGAAGCTTTCTTT	CASSLFLNTEAFF
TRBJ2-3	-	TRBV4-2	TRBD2	TGTGCCAGCAGCCAAGATCTGGCTAGCGGGGTCCCGGATACGCAGTATTTT	CASSQDLASGVPDTQYF
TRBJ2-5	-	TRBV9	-	TGTGCCAGCAGCGGGAGAACAGGGTTTGCCGAGACCCAGTACTTC	CASSGRTGFAETQYF
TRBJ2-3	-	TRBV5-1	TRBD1	TGCGCCAGCAGCACGACAGGGTTCGTCCCAGATACGCAGTATTTT	CASSTTGFVPDTQYF
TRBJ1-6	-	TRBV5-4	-	TGTGCCGGGTCTTCCGGGACATGGGGTTCACCCCTCCACTTT	CAGSSGTWGSPLHF
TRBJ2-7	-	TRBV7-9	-	TGTGCCAGCAGCCATGACTACTACGAGCAGTACTTC	CASSHDYYEQYF
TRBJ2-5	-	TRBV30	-	TGTGCCTGGAGTGTAAGCCTAAAAGAGACCCAGTACTTC	CAWSVSLKETQYF